These 12 T cell receptor beta chains came from one sample sequenced in a study of T-cell memory formation after mild COVID-19. TCRdb re-analysed the 5' RACE reads in MiXCR, keeping a single row per CDR3 protein. The sample carries about 290,000 distinct CDR3 sequences, approximately 19% recorded once. The sequencing sample was made of PBMCs or a T cell subset sorted from them (not recorded which). The receptors come from a man aged 18 to 35 who had mild COVID-19 (a few samples of this study predate the infection). Cell type and time point are not known.

This clonotype was counted a few times. J is TRBJ2-4 and V is TRBV6-2 or TRBV6-3, with D tentatively TRBD1 (6 bases). Trimming shortened V by 4 bases and J by 7 bases, and 14 bases separated the two germline ends. Germline V gene sequence: CDR1 MNHEY, CDR2 SVGEGT. The CDR3 totals 14 residues. The CDR3: CASSSRGPRNIQYF. For the CDR3, the DNA is TGTGCCAGCAGTTCCAGGGGTCCCAGGAACATTCAGTACTTC.

The V call is TRBV19, the J call TRBJ1-1; D is perhaps TRBD1 (6 bases). The CDR3 loop spans 13 amino acids. Germline loops: CDR1 LNHDA, CDR2 SQIVND (reference sequence). V lost 6 bases, J lost 4 bases, and 12 bases lay in between. In DNA, the CDR3 is TGTGCCAGTAGGACGAGGGGGACCACTGAAGCTTTCTTT. Translating gives CASRTRGTTEAFF.

CDR3 amino acids: CASSELGLGDNEKLFF. The CDR3 DNA reads as TGCGCCAGCAGCGAGCTTGGCTTGGGGGATAATGAAAAACTGTTTTTT. The chain has TRBV5-1 and TRBJ1-4; maybe TRBD1 (5 bases). The CDR3 is 16 amino acids. Germline V gene data show CDR1 as SGHRS and CDR2 as YFSETQ. The germline V and J ends were trimmed by 4 bases and 4 bases, with 17 bases remaining between them.

This clonotype appeared a few times. The J gene is TRBJ2-5, the V gene TRBV20-1; the D gene is possibly TRBD2 (5 bases). The germline V gene has CDR1 DFQATT and CDR2 SNEGSKA (reference sequence). The CDR3 has 12 residues. Trimming stripped 0 bases from V and 5 bases from J, with 7 bases between. The CDR3 protein is CSARETTETQYF. CDR3 in DNA: TGCAGTGCTAGAGAGACTACGGAGACCCAGTACTTC.

This clonotype was detected ten times or more. The chain combines TRBV28 with TRBJ2-6; no firm D call. This CDR3 region has 17 residues. Germline V gives CDR1 MDHEN, CDR2 SYDVKM. Trimming took 8 bases from V and 0 from J, leaving 17 bases between them. The chain's CDR3 is CASDSKGFRSGANVLTF. DNA for the CDR3: TGTGCCAGCGATAGTAAGGGTTTCCGCTCTGGGGCCAACGTCCTGACTTTC. The variable domain in full, with the rest retrieved from reference TRBV28 and TRBJ2-6, is DVKVTQSSRYLVKRTGEKVFLECVQDMDHENMFWYRQDPGLGLRLIYFSYDVKMKEKGDIPEGYSVSREKKERFSLILESASTNQTSMYLCASDSKGFRSGANVLTFGAGSRLTVL.

The chain recombines TRBV12-3 or TRBV12-4 with TRBJ2-1, with D perhaps TRBD1 (6 bases). The V end was cut by 3 bases, the J end by 9 bases, with 15 bases between. CDR3 size: 14 residues. CDR3 nucleotides: TGTGCCAGCAGTTTGGGGGCAGCGAGCGCTGAGCAGTTCTTC. Amino acids: CASSLGAASAEQFF.

The chain links TRBV13 to TRBJ2-7, with TRBD1 as a possible D gene (6 bases). Germline lookup yields CDR1 PRHDT and CDR2 FYEKMQ (reference sequence). The CDR3 extends over 13 amino acids. Trimming removed 3 bases from V and 3 bases from J, with 9 bases in between. CDR3 residues: CASSLKDSYEQYF. The CDR3 DNA follows: TGTGCCAGCAGCTTGAAGGACAGCTACGAGCAGTACTTC.

The chain carries TRBV7-2 and TRBJ2-1; D is unclear. Trimming took off 5 bases at V and 4 bases at J, with 9 bases between the two ends. The CDR3 loop spans 13 amino acids. Germline CDR1 is SGHTA and CDR2 is FQGNSA. CDR3 sequence: CASSTRRYNEQFF. Written as DNA, the CDR3 is TGTGCCAGCAGCACCCGACGGTACAATGAGCAGTTCTTC.

This clonotype was recorded many times. This chain connects TRBV12-3 or TRBV12-4 to TRBJ2-2; 8 bases are shared with TRBD1. With V trimmed by 5 bases and J by 1 base, 6 bases remained unmatched. This CDR3 has 16 amino acids. CDR3 sequence: CASSPWGQVNTGELFF. CDR3 coding DNA: TGTGCCAGCAGTCCATGGGGACAGGTGAACACCGGGGAGCTGTTTTTT.

The V gene is TRBV29-1, the J gene TRBJ2-1; D is uncertain. The CDR3 is 9 amino acids. V was trimmed by 4 bases and J by 8 bases, leaving 3 bases between them. CDR1 is SQVTM, CDR2 ANQGSEA, per germline. CDR3 residues: CSVADEQFF. DNA of the CDR3: TGCAGCGTTGCGGATGAGCAGTTCTTC.

V gene TRBV7-6 combines with J gene TRBJ2-7, with TRBD1 matching over 7 bases. This CDR3 contains 14 residues. Germline V lookup: CDR1 SGHVS, CDR2 FNYEAQ. The V gene end was trimmed by 3 bases and the J gene end by 3 bases; junction bases not matched to a gene: 5. CDR3 protein: CASSFLRTGYEQYF. The CDR3 DNA reads as TGTGCCAGCAGCTTCCTCAGGACAGGCTACGAGCAGTACTTC.

In its sample, this clonotype was seen a few times. The V call is TRBV28, the J call TRBJ2-5; 7 bases are a match to TRBD1. The CDR3 loop spans 14 amino acids. Germline V CDR1 and CDR2: MDHEN, SYDVKM. J lost 1 base, V lost 8 bases, and 7 bases had no gene match. For the CDR3, the DNA is TGTGCCAGCCGAAAGACAGGGACCCAAGAGACCCAGTACTTC. Translating it yields CASRKTGTQETQYF.